The T cell receptor (beta chain) under discussion was sequenced for a study of blood T cells in healthy people across ages. On this clonotype itself: Its specificity is not known. The junction departs from germline at one end; a sequencing error may be responsible.

The CDR3 spans 17 residues. The V gene's germline CDR1 is MGHDK and CDR2 SYGVNS. Peripheral blood from each donor was collected in a volume of 9.5 to 10 milliliters. Overall study findings and caveats: More naive CD4+ cells and higher diversity were found in long-lived than in aged donors.

The authors ran a second PCR of roughly 6 to 12 cycles using a sample-barcoded 5' primer and a J-beta primer mix. TCRdb independently ran MiXCR on the 5' RACE reads; one entry per CDR3 protein. This sample has around 1.5 million distinct CDR3 sequences, with about 35% found just once. This chain joins TRBV25-1 and TRBJ1-4, with 9 nucleotides matching TRBD1. The clonotype was recovered from a woman aged 25 to 45 in good health. The sequencing sample was made of blood. The CDR3 sequence: CASSEPYRGPANEKPFF. CDR3 sequence (DNA): TGTGCCAGCAGTGAACCTTACAGGGGGCCGGCTAATGAAAAACCGTTTTTT.